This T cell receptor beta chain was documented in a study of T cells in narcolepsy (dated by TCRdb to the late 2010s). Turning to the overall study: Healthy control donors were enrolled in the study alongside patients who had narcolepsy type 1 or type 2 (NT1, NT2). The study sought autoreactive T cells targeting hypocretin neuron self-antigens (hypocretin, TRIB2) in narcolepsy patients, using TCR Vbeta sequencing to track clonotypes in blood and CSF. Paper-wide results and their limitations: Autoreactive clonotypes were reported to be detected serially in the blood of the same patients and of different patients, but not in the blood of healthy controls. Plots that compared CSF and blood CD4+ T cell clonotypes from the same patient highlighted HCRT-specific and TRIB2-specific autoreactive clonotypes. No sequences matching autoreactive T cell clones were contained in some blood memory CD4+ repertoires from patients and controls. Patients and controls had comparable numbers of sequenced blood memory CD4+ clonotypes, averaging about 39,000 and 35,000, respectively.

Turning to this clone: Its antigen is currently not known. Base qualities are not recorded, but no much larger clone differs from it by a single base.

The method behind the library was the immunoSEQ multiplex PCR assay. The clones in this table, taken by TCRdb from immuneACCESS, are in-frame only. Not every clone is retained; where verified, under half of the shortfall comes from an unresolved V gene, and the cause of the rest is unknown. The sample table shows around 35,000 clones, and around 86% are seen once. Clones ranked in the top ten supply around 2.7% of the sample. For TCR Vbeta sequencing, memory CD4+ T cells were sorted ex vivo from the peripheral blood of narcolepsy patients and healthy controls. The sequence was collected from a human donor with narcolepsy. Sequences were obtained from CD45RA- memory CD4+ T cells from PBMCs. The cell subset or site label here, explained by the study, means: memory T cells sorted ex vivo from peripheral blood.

The DNA is as follows: TGCGCCAGCAGCTTGTACAGGCCTAGGAGGAACACTGAAGCTTTCTTT. Its coded protein is CASSLYRPRRNTEAFF. The chain employs TRBV5-1 and TRBJ1-1, with a tentative D gene TRBD1 over 5 matching bases. The CDR3 numbers 16 residues from cysteine through phenylalanine. The retained sequence is limited to the CDR3, 48 bases, with the frame set at the first base. CDR1 SGHRS and CDR2 YFSETQ were looked up in the germline V gene. V is cut by 1 base and J by 1 base, and the space between the germline ends is 14 bases.